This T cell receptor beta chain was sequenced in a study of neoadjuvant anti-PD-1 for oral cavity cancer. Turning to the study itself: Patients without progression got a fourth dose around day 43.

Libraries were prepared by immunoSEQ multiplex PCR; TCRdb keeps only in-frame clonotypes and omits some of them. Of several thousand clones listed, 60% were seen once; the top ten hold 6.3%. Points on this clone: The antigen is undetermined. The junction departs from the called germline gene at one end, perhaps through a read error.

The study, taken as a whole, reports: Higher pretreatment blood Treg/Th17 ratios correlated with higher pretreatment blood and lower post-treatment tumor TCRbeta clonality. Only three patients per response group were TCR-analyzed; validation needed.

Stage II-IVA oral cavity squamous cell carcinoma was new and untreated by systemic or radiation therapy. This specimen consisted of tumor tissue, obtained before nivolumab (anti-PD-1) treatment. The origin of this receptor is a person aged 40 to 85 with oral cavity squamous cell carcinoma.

As DNA, the CDR3 is TGTGCCAGCAGCCCCCGGGGGGACTACCATGAGCAGTTCTTC. It codes for CASSPRGDYHEQFF. V is TRBV7-3 and J is TRBJ2-1; TRBD2 matches 7 bases. Per germline, CDR1 SGHTA and CDR2 FQGTGA. This CDR3 is 14 amino acids long.